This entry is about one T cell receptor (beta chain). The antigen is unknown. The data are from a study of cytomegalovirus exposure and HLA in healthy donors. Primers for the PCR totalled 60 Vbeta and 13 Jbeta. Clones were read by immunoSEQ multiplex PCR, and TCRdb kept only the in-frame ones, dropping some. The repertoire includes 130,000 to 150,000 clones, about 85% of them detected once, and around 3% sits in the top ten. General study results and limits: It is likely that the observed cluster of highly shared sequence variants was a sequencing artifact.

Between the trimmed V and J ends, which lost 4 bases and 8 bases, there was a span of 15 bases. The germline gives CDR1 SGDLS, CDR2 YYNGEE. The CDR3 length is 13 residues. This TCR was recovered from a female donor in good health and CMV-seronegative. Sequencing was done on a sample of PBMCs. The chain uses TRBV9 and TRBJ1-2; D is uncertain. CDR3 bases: TGTGCCAGCAGCCCTAATCGGGAGGGCGGCTACACCTTC. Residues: CASSPNREGGYTF.